This record covers a single T cell receptor beta chain. This record comes from a study of shared clonotypes between healthy human individuals. Donors were healthy HIV-negative adults without recent acute infections or vaccinations. CD45RA+ naive and CD45RA-negative memory subsets were separated from CD4+ cells. The germline V and J ends were trimmed by 0 bases and 7 bases, with 14 bases remaining between them. Per the germline V gene, CDR1 is SGHRS and CDR2 is YFSETQ. The CDR3 covers 14 residues. The method was immunoSEQ multiplex PCR; TCRdb's version includes in-frame clones alone and lacks a portion of them. Of over a million clones in the sample, about 98.5% were seen once.

This receptor was obtained from a man aged 25-45 years in good health. The sequencing sample was made of naive CD4+ T cells sorted from blood. Subset indicated: CD45RA+ positively selected. V gene TRBV5-1 combines with J gene TRBJ2-7; either TRBD1 or TRBD2 may fit D (5 bases each). Here the CDR3 DNA reads TGCGCCAGCAGCTTGGATCCGGGGACGGAAGAGCAGTACTTC. It translates to CASSLDPGTEEQYF.